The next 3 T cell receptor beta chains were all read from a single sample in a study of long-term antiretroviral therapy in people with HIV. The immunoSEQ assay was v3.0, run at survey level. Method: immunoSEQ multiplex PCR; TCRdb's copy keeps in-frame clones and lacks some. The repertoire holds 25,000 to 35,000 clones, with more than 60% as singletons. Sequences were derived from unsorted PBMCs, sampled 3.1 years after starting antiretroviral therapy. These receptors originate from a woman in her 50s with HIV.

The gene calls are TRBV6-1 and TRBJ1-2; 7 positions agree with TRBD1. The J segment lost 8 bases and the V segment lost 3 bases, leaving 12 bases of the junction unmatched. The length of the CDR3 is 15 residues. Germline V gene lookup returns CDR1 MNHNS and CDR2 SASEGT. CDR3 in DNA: TGTGCCAGCAGTGAGAATACCCGACAGGGTGGAGGCTACACCTTC. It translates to CASSENTRQGGGYTF.

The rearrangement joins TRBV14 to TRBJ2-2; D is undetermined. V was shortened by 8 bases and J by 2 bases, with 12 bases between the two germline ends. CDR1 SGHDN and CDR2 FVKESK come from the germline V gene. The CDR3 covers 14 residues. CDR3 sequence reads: CASAKALNTGELFF. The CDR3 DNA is TGTGCCAGCGCGAAGGCCCTAAACACCGGGGAGCTGTTTTTT. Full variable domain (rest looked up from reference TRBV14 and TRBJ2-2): EAGVTQFPSHSVIEKGQTVTLRCDPISGHDNLYWYRRVMGKEIKFLLHFVKESKQDESGMPNNRFLAERTGGTYSTLKVQPAELEDSGVYFCASAKALNTGELFFGEGSRLTVL.

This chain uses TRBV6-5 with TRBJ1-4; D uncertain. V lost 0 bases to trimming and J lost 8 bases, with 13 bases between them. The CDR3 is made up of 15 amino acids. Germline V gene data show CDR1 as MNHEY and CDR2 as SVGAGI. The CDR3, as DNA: TGTGCCAGCAGTTACTCGGGCCCTGGAAAGGAAAAACTGTTTTTT. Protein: CASSYSGPGKEKLFF.